The clone carrying this T cell receptor (beta chain) has a handful of counts. Germline assignment: CDR1 MNHEY and CDR2 SMNVEV (reference sequence). The CDR3 has 13 residues. V was trimmed by 5 bases and J by 5 bases, leaving 13 bases between them. Original methodology: Nucleated cell counts were estimated from reference gene primer amplification. The data were produced by immunoSEQ multiplex PCR, yet TCRdb's version contains in-frame clones alone and is incomplete. V and J calls and clone size come straight from that table; D and trimming were deduced from the DNA. The data contain about 170,000 clones, approximately 82% of them singletons. The data were obtained in a study of blood T cell repertoires in COVID-19. Background on the study: Collection of acute and convalescent COVID-19 samples took place in the United States, Italy and Spain.

Enrolled during active infection, Seattle patients were then followed longitudinally. This chain links TRBV27 with TRBJ2-7; maybe TRBD2 (5 bases). Material for sequencing was peripheral blood. The TCR was taken from a woman between 35 and 50 years old with COVID-19, enrolled during active disease. The CDR3 nucleotides are TGTGCCAGCAGTCCCACTAGTTATCACGAGCAGTACTTC. It yields the protein CASSPTSYHEQYF.